Below are 18 T cell receptor beta chains sequenced from a single sample in a study of blood T cells in healthy people across ages. Through a sample-barcoded 5' primer and a J-beta primer mix, a second PCR was run for about 6 to 11 cycles. One entry per CDR3 protein results from TCRdb running MiXCR on the 5' RACE reads. Here the sample spans some 700,000 distinct CDR3 sequences, roughly two fifths being singletons. The sample comprised blood. The source of these receptors is an older woman in good health.

This clonotype was detected a few times. This chain links TRBV5-1 with TRBJ2-5; possibly TRBD2 for D (6 bases). The CDR3 has 11 residues. The V end was cut by 6 bases, the J end by 11 bases, with 14 bases between. In germline, CDR1 is SGHRS, CDR2 YFSETQ. CDR3: CASKGEVEQYF. The DNA for the CDR3 is TGCGCCAGCAAAGGGGAGGTAGAGCAGTACTTC. Together with reference TRBV5-1 and TRBJ2-5, the CDR3 gives the full variable domain: KAGVTQTPRYLIKTRGQQVTLSCSPISGHRSVSWYQQTPGQGLQFLFEYFSETQRNKGNFPGRFSGRQFSNSRSEMNVSTLELGDSALYLCASKGEVEQYFGPGTRLLVL.

The rearrangement joins TRBV7-2 to TRBJ2-1; D call uncertain. CDR1 and CDR2 from the germline V gene are SGHTA and FQGNSA. The V gene lost 5 bases and the J gene lost 5 bases, with 13 bases spanning the gap. The CDR3 length is 14 residues. The CDR3 region is CASSHGSINNEQFF. The CDR3 bases are TGTGCCAGCAGCCATGGGTCCATAAACAATGAGCAGTTCTTC.

In its sample, this clonotype was seen many times. V and J are TRBV10-3 and TRBJ2-3, with 10 positions matching TRBD2. The length of the CDR3 is 14 residues. V dropped 10 bases and J dropped 6; count of bases not matched to a gene: 10. The germline CDR1 and CDR2 sequences are ENHRY and SYGVKD. The CDR3 DNA reads TGTGCCACCCGGACTAGCGGTGAGGGGGATACGCAGTATTTT. Its translation: CATRTSGEGDTQYF.

Here the CDR3 DNA reads TGTGCCACCGCCCGGACTAGCGGATCCTACGAGCAGTACTTC. This sequence encodes CATARTSGSYEQYF. The chain has TRBV27 and TRBJ2-7; 10 nucleotides agree with TRBD2. Germline V lookup: CDR1 MNHEY, CDR2 SMNVEV (reference sequence). This CDR3 spans 14 amino acids. V was pared by 10 bases and J by 1 base, with 7 bases of the junction left unmatched.

The chain carries TRBV9 and TRBJ2-5, with TRBD2 matching 12 bases. Germline V CDR1 and CDR2: SGDLS, YYNGEE. The V segment lost 0 bases and the J segment 11 bases; nucleotides outside the gene matches: 14. The CDR3 has 17 residues. CDR3 DNA: TGTGCCAGCAGCGTAGCCCCTAGCGGGGGGGCCGGGTATGAGCAGTACTTC. Translation: CASSVAPSGGAGYEQYF.

The V and J genes are TRBV4-2 and TRBJ1-5; D gene uncertain. V lost 0 bases, J lost 1 base, and 4 bases lay in between. CDR1 is LGHNA and CDR2 is YNFKEQ in the germline V gene. This CDR3 comprises 14 residues. The CDR3 loop is CASSQEVSNQPQHF. The CDR3, as DNA: TGTGCCAGCAGCCAAGAGGTGAGCAATCAGCCCCAGCATTTT.

The chain combines TRBV9 with TRBJ1-1; D gene uncertain. CDR1 is SGDLS and CDR2 is YYNGEE in the germline V gene. The V and J ends lost 3 bases and 1 base respectively, with 10 bases between them. The CDR3 is 14 residues long. In DNA form, the CDR3 reads TGTGCCAGCAGCGCGAGGACTTGGAACACTGAAGCTTTCTTT. Amino acid sequence: CASSARTWNTEAFF. Together with reference TRBV9 and TRBJ1-1, the CDR3 gives the full variable domain: DSGVTQTPKHLITATGQRVTLRCSPRSGDLSVYWYQQSLDQGLQFLIQYYNGEERAKGNILERFSAQQFPDLHSELNLSSLELGDSALYFCASSARTWNTEAFFGQGTRLTVV.

The table lists this clonotype with a few counts. The CDR3 reads CASSYSGGLNEQFF. CDR3 DNA sequence: TGTGCCAGCAGTTATAGCGGGGGGCTTAATGAGCAGTTCTTC. J is TRBJ2-1 and V is TRBV6-5; 10 bases line up with TRBD2. The CDR3 spans 14 residues. CDR1 and CDR2 (germline): MNHEY, SVGAGI. Unmatched junction bases numbered 3, after V lost 3 bases and J lost 7 bases.

The V gene is TRBV19, the J gene TRBJ2-7, with 12 nucleotides matching TRBD1. The V gene end was trimmed by 6 bases and the J gene end by 3 bases; junction bases not matched to a gene: 6. The CDR3 sequence is 15 residues long. CDR1 is LNHDA, CDR2 SQIVND, per germline (reference sequence). Written as DNA, the CDR3 is TGTGCCAGTAGCGCCGGGACAGGGGGCAACTACGAGCAGTACTTC. Translating it yields CASSAGTGGNYEQYF.

The rearrangement uses TRBV7-8 and TRBJ2-7; D not resolved. Germline lookup yields CDR1 SGHVS and CDR2 FQNEAQ. The CDR3 has 14 residues. Trimming left V 0 bases short and J 5 bases short, with 11 bases between. The CDR3 DNA sequence: TGTGCCAGCAGCTTAGCGGTAGGGTGGCACGAGCAGTACTTC. Amino acids: CASSLAVGWHEQYF.

The V gene is TRBV12-3 or TRBV12-4, the J gene TRBJ2-7, with D unclear. The CDR3 extends over 13 amino acids. The V gene lost 5 bases and the J gene lost 3 bases, with 11 bases spanning the gap. CDR3 loop: CASSRSPVYEQYF. For the CDR3, the DNA is TGTGCCAGCAGTCGCTCTCCAGTCTACGAGCAGTACTTC.

The J gene is TRBJ1-1, the V gene TRBV20-1, with D perhaps matching TRBD1 (5 bases). The CDR3 spans 13 residues. V was shortened by 2 bases and J by 1 base, with 8 bases between the two germline ends. Germline V lookup: CDR1 DFQATT, CDR2 SNEGSKA (reference sequence). The CDR3 loop reads CSARSDKNTEAFF. As DNA, the CDR3 is TGCAGTGCTAGATCGGACAAGAACACTGAAGCTTTCTTT.

With respect to this clonotype: A much larger clone sits a single nucleotide away, making a read error possible. The V and J genes are TRBV29-1 and TRBJ2-5; 12 bases fit TRBD1. The trim removed 7 bases at V and 11 bases at J, leaving 11 bases unmatched. The CDR3 covers 13 residues. Germline-derived CDR1 and CDR2 are SQVTM and ANQGSEA. The DNA for the CDR3 is TGCAGCGCCTGGGACAGGGGGCGGGACGGGCAGTACTTC. It codes for CSAWDRGRDGQYF.

J is TRBJ2-5 and V is TRBV13, with 10 positions matching TRBD1. Germline V gene lookup returns CDR1 PRHDT and CDR2 FYEKMQ (reference sequence). CDR3 length equals 18 residues. The trim removed 7 bases at V and 3 bases at J, leaving 17 bases unmatched. The CDR3, as DNA: TGTGCCAGCAATCGGGGGGGCGGGGGACAGGGGTTGGAAGAGACCCAGTACTTC. This codes for CASNRGGGGQGLEETQYF.

This clonotype was found once. This sequence joins TRBV5-1 and TRBJ2-1, with TRBD1 identical over 11 bases. Germline loops: CDR1 SGHRS, CDR2 YFSETQ. The CDR3 contains 17 residues. Losses at the gene ends were 5 bases for V and 5 bases for J; bases not matched to a gene: 12. CDR3 sequence: CASSIGGGTGGNNEQFF. DNA of the CDR3: TGCGCCAGCAGTATTGGTGGCGGGACAGGGGGAAACAATGAGCAGTTCTTC. The variable domain in full, with the rest retrieved from reference TRBV5-1 and TRBJ2-1, is KAGVTQTPRYLIKTRGQQVTLSCSPISGHRSVSWYQQTPGQGLQFLFEYFSETQRNKGNFPGRFSGRQFSNSRSEMNVSTLELGDSALYLCASSIGGGTGGNNEQFFGPGTRLTVL.

This sequence joins TRBV7-9 and TRBJ1-1; TRBD1 might be the D (6 bases). V was shortened by 5 bases and J by 4 bases, with 11 bases between the two germline ends. This CDR3 region has 13 residues. Germline V gene lookup returns CDR1 SEHNR and CDR2 FQNEAQ (reference sequence). CDR3 loop: CASSTTQGTEAFF. The CDR3 DNA reads as TGTGCCAGCAGCACTACACAGGGCACTGAAGCTTTCTTT.

This clonotype was counted a few times. This chain links TRBV20-1 with TRBJ1-4, with a weak D call TRBD1 (5 bases). The CDR3 runs 12 residues. CDR1 and CDR2 from the germline V gene are DFQATT and SNEGSKA (reference sequence). V was clipped by 6 bases and J by 8 bases, with 13 bases between them. The CDR3 DNA reads as TGCAGTGCCCGAGTAGGGGTGGAAAAACTGTTTTTT. It codes for CSARVGVEKLFF.

The rearrangement uses TRBV7-9 and TRBJ1-1; the D gene is possibly TRBD1 (6 bases). The CDR3 extends over 14 amino acids. Germline V gene sequence: CDR1 SEHNR, CDR2 FQNEAQ (reference sequence). Trimming took off 5 bases at V and 1 base at J, with 11 bases between the two ends. The CDR3, as DNA: TGTGCCAGCAGCACTCCGGGACAGAACACTGAAGCTTTCTTT. Translation: CASSTPGQNTEAFF. Variable domain in full (rest from reference TRBV7-9 and TRBJ1-1): DTGVSQNPRHKITKRGQNVTFRCDPISEHNRLYWYRQTLGQGPEFLTYFQNEAQLEKSRLLSDRFSAERPKGSFSTLEIQRTEQGDSAMYLCASSTPGQNTEAFFGQGTRLTVV.